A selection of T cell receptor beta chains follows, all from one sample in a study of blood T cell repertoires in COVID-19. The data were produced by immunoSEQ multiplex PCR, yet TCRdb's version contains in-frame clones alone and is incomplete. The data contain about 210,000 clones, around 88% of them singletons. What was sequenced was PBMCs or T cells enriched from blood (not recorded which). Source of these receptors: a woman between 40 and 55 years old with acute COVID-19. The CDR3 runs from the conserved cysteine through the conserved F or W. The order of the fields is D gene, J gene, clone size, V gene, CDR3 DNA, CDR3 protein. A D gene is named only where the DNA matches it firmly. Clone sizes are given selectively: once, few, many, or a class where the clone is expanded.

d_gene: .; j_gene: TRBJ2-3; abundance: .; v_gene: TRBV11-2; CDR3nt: TGTGCCAGCAGCCAAAGGGGAGATACGCAGTATTTT; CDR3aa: CASSQRGDTQYF
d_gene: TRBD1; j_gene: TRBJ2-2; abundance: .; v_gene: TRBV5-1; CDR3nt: TGCGCCAGCAGCTTACTCACGACAGGGGTCACCGGGGAGCTGTTTTTT; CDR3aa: CASSLLTTGVTGELFF
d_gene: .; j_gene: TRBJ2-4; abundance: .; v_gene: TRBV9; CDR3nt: TGTGCCAGCAGCGGCCGGGACTCCTTGGGAGCCAAAAACATTCAGTACTTC; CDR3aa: CASSGRDSLGAKNIQYF
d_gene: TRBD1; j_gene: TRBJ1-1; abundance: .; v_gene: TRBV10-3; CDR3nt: TGTGCCACCCAGGACAGGGGGAACACTGAAGCTTTCTTT; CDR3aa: CATQDRGNTEAFF
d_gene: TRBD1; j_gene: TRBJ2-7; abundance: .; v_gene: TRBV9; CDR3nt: TGTGCCAGCAGCGCTCCGGGAGGGACAGGGGTGAGCGAGCAGTACTTC; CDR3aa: CASSAPGGTGVSEQYF
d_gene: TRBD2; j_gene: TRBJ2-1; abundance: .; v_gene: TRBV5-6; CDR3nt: TGTGCCAGCAGCTTCCTAGCGGGACGTGAGCAGTTCTTC; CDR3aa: CASSFLAGREQFF
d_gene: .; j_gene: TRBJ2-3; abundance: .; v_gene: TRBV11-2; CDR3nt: TGTGCCAGCAGCTTAGTCGGGAGTGCCCGCGCAGATACGCAGTATTTT; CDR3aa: CASSLVGSARADTQYF
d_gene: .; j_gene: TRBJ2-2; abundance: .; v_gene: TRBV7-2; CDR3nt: TGTGCCAGCAGCTTAGCTAGAGCCGGGGAGCTGTTTTTT; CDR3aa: CASSLARAGELFF
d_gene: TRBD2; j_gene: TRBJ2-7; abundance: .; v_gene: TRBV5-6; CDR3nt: TGTGCCAGCAGCTTGGAAGGCGGGGGAACCTACGAGCAGTACTTC; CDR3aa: CASSLEGGGTYEQYF
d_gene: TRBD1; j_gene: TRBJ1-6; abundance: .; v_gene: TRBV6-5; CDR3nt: TGTGCCAGCAGGGGACAGGGGTATAATTCACCCCTCCACTTT; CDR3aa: CASRGQGYNSPLHF
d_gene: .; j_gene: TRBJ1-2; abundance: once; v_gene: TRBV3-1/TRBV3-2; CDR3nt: TGTGCCAGCAGCCAAGATGTTTCCCCAGGGCCTTACTATGGCTACACCTTC; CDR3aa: CASSQDVSPGPYYGYTF
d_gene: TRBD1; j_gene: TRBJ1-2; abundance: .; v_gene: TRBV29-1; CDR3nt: TGCAGCGTTTCGGACAGGGATGGCTACACCTTC; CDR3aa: CSVSDRDGYTF
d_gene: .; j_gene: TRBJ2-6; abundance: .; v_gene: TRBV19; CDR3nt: TGTGCCAGTAGTATAGGAGGGGGATCTGGGGCCAACGTCCTGACTTTC; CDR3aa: CASSIGGGSGANVLTF
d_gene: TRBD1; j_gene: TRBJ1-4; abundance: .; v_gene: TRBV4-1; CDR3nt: TGCGCCAGCAGCCAAGCGGGACAGGGAGTTGAAAAACTGTTTTTT; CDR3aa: CASSQAGQGVEKLFF
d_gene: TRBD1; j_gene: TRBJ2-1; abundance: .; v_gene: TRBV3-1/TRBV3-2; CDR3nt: TGTGCCAGCAGCCAGGAGGACAGGGGGCGCGGTAATGAGCAGTTCTTC; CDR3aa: CASSQEDRGRGNEQFF
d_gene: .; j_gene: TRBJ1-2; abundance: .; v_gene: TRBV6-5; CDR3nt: TGTGCCAGCAGTTACTCTGGGGGGGCGTACTATGGCTACACCTTC; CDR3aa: CASSYSGGAYYGYTF
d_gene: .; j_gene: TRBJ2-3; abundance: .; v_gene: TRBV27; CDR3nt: TGTGCCAGCAGTCCCCAGCAGGGGTACACAGATACGCAGTATTTT; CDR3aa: CASSPQQGYTDTQYF
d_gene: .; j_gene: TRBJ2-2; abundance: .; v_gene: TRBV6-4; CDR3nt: TGTGCCAGCAGAATAGCAGAAGCCGGGGAGCTGTTTTTT; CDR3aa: CASRIAEAGELFF
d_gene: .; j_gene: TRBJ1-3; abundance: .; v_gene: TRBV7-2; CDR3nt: TGTGCCAGCAGCCGGGAAGGACGGGGTTTGAACACCATATATTTT; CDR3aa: CASSREGRGLNTIYF
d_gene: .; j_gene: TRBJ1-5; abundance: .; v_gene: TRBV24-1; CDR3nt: TGTGCCACCAGCTCCTCGGGGGGCAATCAGCCCCAGCATTTT; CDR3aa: CATSSSGGNQPQHF
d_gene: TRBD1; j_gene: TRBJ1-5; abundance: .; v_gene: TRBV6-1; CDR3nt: TGTGCCAGCAGTGAGGGCAGGGGGCCCAATCAGCCCCAGCATTTT; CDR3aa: CASSEGRGPNQPQHF
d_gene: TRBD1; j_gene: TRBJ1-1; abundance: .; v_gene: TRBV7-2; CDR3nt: TGTGCCAGCAGCTTGGGACAGGGGGCGGGGGCTTTCTTT; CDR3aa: CASSLGQGAGAFF
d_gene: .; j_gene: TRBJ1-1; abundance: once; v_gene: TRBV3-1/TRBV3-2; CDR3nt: TGTGCCAGCAGCCAAGATAGGATCAGGGTGGGGGGCACTGAAGCTTTCTTT; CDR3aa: CASSQDRIRVGGTEAFF
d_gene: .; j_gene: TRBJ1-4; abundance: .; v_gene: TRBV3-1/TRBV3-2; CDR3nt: TGTGCCAGCAGCTCCTGGCAGCGGGTGGAAAAACTGTTTTTT; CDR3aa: CASSSWQRVEKLFF
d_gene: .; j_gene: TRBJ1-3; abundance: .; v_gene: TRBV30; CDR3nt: TGTGCCTGGGCGGGCTCTGGAAACACCATATATTTT; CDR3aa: CAWAGSGNTIYF
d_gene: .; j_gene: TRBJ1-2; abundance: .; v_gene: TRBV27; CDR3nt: TGTGCCAGCAGTTTTGAGGGCAACTATGGCTACACCTTC; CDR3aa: CASSFEGNYGYTF
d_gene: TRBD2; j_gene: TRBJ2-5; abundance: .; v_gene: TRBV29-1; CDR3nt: TGCAGCGCGAGAGGACTAGCGGGGGCAGAGACCCAGTACTTC; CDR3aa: CSARGLAGAETQYF
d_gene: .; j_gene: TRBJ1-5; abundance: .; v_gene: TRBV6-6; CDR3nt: TGTGCCAGCAGTTTCAGACAGGGCAATCAGCCCCAGCATTTT; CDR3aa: CASSFRQGNQPQHF
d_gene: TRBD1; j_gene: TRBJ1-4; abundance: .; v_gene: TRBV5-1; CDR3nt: TGCGCCAGCAGCTGGACCGGGACAGGGGACTCTAATGAAAAACTGTTTTTT; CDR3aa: CASSWTGTGDSNEKLFF
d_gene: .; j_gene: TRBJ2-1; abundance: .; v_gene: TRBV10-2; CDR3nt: TGCGCCAGCAGTGAGAGACAGGCCTACAATGAGCAGTTCTTC; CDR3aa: CASSERQAYNEQFF
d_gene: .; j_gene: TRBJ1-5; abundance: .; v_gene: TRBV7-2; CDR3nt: TGTGCCAGCAGTTCCGGGTCCATCAATCAGCCCCAGCATTTT; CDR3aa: CASSSGSINQPQHF
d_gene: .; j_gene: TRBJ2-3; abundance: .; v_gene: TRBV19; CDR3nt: TGTGCCAGTGGGGGGGCACGCACAGATACGCAGTATTTT; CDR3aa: CASGGARTDTQYF
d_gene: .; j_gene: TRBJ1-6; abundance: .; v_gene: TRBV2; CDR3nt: TGTGCCAGCAGTGGGCGACAGGTCGTGAATAATTCACCCCTCCACTTT; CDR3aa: CASSGRQVVNNSPLHF
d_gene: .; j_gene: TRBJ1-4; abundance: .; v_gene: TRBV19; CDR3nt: TGTGCCAGTATTAGCATCGGAACTAATGAAAAACTGTTTTTT; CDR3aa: CASISIGTNEKLFF
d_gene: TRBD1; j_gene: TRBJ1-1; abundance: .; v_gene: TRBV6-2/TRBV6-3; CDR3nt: TGTGCCAGCAGTTACAAGGGGGCCTACACTGAAGCTTTCTTT; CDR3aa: CASSYKGAYTEAFF
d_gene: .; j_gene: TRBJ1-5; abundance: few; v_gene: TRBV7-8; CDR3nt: TGTGCCAGCAGCTCACAGGGAATCGGCAATCAGCCCCAGCATTTT; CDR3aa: CASSSQGIGNQPQHF
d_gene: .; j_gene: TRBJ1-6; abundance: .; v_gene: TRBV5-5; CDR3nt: TGTGCCAGCAGCTTGGGCATTCGCGAGAATTCACCCCTCCACTTT; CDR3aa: CASSLGIRENSPLHF
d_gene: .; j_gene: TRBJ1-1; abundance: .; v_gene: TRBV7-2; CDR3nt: TGTGCCAGCAGCCCTGGGACTGCAAACACTGAAGCTTTCTTT; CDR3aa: CASSPGTANTEAFF
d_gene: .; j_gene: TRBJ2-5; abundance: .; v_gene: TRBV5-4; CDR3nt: TGTGCCAGCAGCTCAGTCCACCAAGAGACCCAGTACTTC; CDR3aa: CASSSVHQETQYF
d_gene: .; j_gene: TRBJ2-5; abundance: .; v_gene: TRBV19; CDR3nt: TGTGCCAGTAGTATAGGCGGTTCAGGGTCGGAGACCCAGTACTTC; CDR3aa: CASSIGGSGSETQYF
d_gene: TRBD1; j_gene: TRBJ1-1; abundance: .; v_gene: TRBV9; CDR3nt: TGTGCCAGCAGCGTAGGGACAGGGGGTTTTATGAACACTGAAGCTTTCTTT; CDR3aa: CASSVGTGGFMNTEAFF
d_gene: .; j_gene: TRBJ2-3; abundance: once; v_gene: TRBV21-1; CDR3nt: TGTGCCAGCAGCTCCGCACGGACTAGCGGGAAGGTGGATACGCAGTATTTT; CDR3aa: CASSSARTSGKVDTQYF
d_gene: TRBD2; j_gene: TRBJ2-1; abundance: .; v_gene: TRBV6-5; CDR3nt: TGTGCCAGCAGGGAGGGACTAGCCTACAATGAGCAGTTCTTC; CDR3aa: CASREGLAYNEQFF
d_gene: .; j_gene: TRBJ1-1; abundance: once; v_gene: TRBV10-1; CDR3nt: TGCGCCAGCAGTGAGTCGGCGGGGTTTTGGACTGAAGCTTTCTTT; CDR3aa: CASSESAGFWTEAFF
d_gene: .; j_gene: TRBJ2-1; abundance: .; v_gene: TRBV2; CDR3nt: TGTGCCAGCAGTGCCGAGGGGGTGGAGCAGTTCTTC; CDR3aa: CASSAEGVEQFF
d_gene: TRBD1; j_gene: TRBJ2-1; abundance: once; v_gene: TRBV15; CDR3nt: TGTGCCACCAGCAGGGTTTTACTCGGGACAGGGGGCCTCAATGAGCAGTTCTTC; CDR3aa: CATSRVLLGTGGLNEQFF
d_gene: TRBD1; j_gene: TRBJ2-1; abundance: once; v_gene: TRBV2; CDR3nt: TGTGCCAGCAGATGGTCCCGGGACAGACCCTACAATGAGCAGTTCTTC; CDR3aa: CASRWSRDRPYNEQFF
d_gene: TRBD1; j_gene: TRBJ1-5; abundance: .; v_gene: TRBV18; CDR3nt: TGTGCCAGCTCACCGGACAGGGGAAATAGCAATCAGCCCCAGCATTTT; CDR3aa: CASSPDRGNSNQPQHF
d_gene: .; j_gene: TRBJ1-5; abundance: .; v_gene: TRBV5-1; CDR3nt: TGCGCCAGCAGCCCGGGGACTTCTGGGAGGCCCCAGCATTTT; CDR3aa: CASSPGTSGRPQHF
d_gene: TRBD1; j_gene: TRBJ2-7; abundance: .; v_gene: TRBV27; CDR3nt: TGTGCCAGCAGTCCTGTTGCGGACAGGGCCTACGAGCAGTACTTC; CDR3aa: CASSPVADRAYEQYF
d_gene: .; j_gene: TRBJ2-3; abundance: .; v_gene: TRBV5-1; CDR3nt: TGCGCCAGCAGCTTGACAGGGCACAACACAGATACGCAGTATTTT; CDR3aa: CASSLTGHNTDTQYF
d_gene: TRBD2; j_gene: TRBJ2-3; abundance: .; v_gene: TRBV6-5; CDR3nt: TGTGCCAGCAGTTTGCTTCTAGCGGGAGGGCACCAGGCGCAGTATTTT; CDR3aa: CASSLLLAGGHQAQYF
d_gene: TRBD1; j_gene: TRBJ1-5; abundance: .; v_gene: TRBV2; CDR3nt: TGTGCCAGCAGGGTGGACAGGGCGACAAATCAGCCCCAGCATTTT; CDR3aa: CASRVDRATNQPQHF
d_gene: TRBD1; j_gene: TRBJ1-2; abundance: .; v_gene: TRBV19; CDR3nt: TGTGCCAGTAGTACGATCTCGGGACAGGGAGGCTACACCTTC; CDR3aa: CASSTISGQGGYTF
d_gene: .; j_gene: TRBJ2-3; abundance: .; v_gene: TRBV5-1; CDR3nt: TGCGCCAGCAGCTTGATCGGGACTGACGGGACAGATACGCAGTATTTT; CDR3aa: CASSLIGTDGTDTQYF
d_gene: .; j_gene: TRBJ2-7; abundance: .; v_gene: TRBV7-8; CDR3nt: TGTGCCAGCAGCTTAGTTTCGTCCAGGGCTACCTACGAGCAGTACTTC; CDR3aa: CASSLVSSRATYEQYF
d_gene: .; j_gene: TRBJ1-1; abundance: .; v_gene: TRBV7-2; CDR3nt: TGTGCCAGCAGCTTAGAGCGGATGAACACTGAAGCTTTCTTT; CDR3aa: CASSLERMNTEAFF
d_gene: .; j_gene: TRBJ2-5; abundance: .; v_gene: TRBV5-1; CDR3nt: TGCGCCAGCAGCTTGGCCGGCGGTGTGGGGACCCAGTACTTC; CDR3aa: CASSLAGGVGTQYF
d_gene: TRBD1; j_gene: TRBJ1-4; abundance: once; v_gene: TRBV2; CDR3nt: TGTGCCAGCAGAGCCGGGACAGGGAGGGAAAAACTGTTTTTT; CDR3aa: CASRAGTGREKLFF
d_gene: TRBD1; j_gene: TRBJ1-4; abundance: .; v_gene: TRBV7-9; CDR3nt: TGTGCCAGCAGCTTGCGGACAGGTTCGGGGTCAAATGAAAAACTGTTTTTT; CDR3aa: CASSLRTGSGSNEKLFF